This entry lists 5 T cell receptor beta chains sequenced from one sample in a study of breast tumors, draining lymph nodes, adjacent tissues. Axillary draining lymph nodes of breast cancer patients supplied the node samples. TCRdb passed the multiplex PCR reads through MiXCR, listing each CDR3 protein once. This table holds around 250,000 distinct CDR3 sequences, approximately 36% found once. Sequencing input: axillary lymph node tissue. These TCRs come from a female donor with breast cancer. Some clones in this sample may be carry-over from other donors' samples.

Only one count was recorded for this clonotype. The junction does not match germline at one end; this may be a read error. The V gene is TRBV5-1, the J gene TRBJ2-1; D may be TRBD1 (6 bases). CDR3 length equals 13 residues. Germline V CDR1 and CDR2: SGHRS, YFSETQ. The CDR3 sequence is CVSSSLGDNEQFF. CDR3 nucleotide sequence: TGCGTCAGCAGCTCCCTAGGGGACAATGAGCAATTCTTC.

In its sample, this clonotype is medium-sized (0.01 to 0.1%). The rearrangement links TRBV24-1 to TRBJ1-5; 7 bases map to TRBD1. This CDR3 is 14 amino acids long. The trim removed 5 bases at V and 6 bases at J, leaving 6 bases unmatched. In germline, CDR1 is KGHDR, CDR2 SFDVKD. CDR3 protein: CATSGTGEGQPQHF. The DNA of the CDR3 is TGTGCCACCAGTGGGACAGGTGAGGGTCAGCCCCAGCATTTT.

A remark on this clonotype: A much larger clone sits a single nucleotide away, making a read error possible. The V and J genes are TRBV6-5 and TRBJ1-2; D might be TRBD1 (5 bases). Germline loops: CDR1 MNHEY, CDR2 SVGAGI. The CDR3 extends over 15 amino acids. The CDR3 DNA reads TGTGCCAGCAGTTACGACCCCGGGACTACCCATGGCCACACCTTC. Encoded protein: CASSYDPGTTHGHTF.

This clonotype was counted a few times. The J gene is TRBJ2-4, the V gene TRBV4-2, with 8 bases identical to TRBD1. The CDR3 runs to 17 residues. J lost 3 bases, V lost 0 bases, and 7 bases had no gene match. Germline lookup yields CDR1 LGHNA and CDR2 YNFKEQ. The CDR3 loop reads CASSQEQGDIGKNIQYF. CDR3 in DNA: TGTGCCAGCAGCCAAGAACAGGGGGATATCGGCAAAAACATTCAGTACTTC.

This clonotype was counted ten times or more. This chain joins TRBV2 and TRBJ2-7; D perhaps matches TRBD1 (6 bases). The germline V gene has CDR1 SNHLY and CDR2 FYNNEI. V lost 6 bases, J lost 6 bases, and 15 bases lay in between. The CDR3 runs to 13 residues. DNA for the CDR3: TGTGCCAGCAGAACGAGGGGGTTTGGCGAGCAGTACTTC. Translating gives CASRTRGFGEQYF.